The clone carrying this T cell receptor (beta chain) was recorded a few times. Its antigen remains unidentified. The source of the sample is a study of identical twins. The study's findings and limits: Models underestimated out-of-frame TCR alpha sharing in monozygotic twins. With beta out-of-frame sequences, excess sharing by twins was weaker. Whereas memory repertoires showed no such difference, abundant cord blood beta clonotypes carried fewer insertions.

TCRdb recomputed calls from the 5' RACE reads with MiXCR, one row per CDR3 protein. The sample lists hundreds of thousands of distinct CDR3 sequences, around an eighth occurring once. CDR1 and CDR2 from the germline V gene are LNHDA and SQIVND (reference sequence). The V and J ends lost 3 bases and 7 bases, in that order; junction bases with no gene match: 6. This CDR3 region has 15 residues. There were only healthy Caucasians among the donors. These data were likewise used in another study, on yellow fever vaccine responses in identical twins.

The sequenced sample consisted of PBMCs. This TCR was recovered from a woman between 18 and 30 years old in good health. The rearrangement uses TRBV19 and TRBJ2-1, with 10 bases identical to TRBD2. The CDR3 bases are TGTGCCAGTAGTATCTCAGCGGGAGGGGGGAATGAGCAGTTCTTC. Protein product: CASSISAGGGNEQFF.